Following are 11 T cell receptor beta chains from one sample sequenced in a study of T cells in Graves' hyperthyroidism and ophthalmopathy. There were TCR beta CDR3 regions amplified from RNA transcripts. HTBI primers drove first-round RT-PCR of the TCR CDR3. Each CDR3 protein gets one entry after TCRdb re-called the multiplex PCR reads with MiXCR. The sample has more than 350,000 distinct CDR3 sequences, approximately 14% seen once. The sequenced sample consisted of blood. All receptors derive from a woman aged 25 to 39 with Graves' ophthalmopathy.

This clonotype was found a few times. The J gene is TRBJ2-5, the V gene TRBV12-3 or TRBV12-4; maybe TRBD2 (5 bases). The V and J ends lost 5 bases and 2 bases respectively, with 15 bases between them. The CDR3 contains 15 residues. CDR3 coding DNA: TGTGCCAGCAGTAGCGGACGCAACGATCAAGAGACCCAGTACTTC. Translating it yields CASSSGRNDQETQYF.

This clonotype was recorded at least ten times. V gene TRBV28 combines with J gene TRBJ1-4; D might be TRBD1 (5 bases). The germline V gene encodes CDR1 MDHEN and CDR2 SYDVKM. V was pared by 9 bases and J by 5 bases, with 16 bases between. The CDR3 has 14 amino acids. Here the CDR3 DNA reads TGTGCCAGTCACGAAACAGGAGCAAATGAAAAACTGTTTTTT. This codes for CASHETGANEKLFF.

This clonotype was found many times. This chain links TRBV28 with TRBJ1-2; the D is unclear. Per germline, CDR1 MDHEN and CDR2 SYDVKM. The CDR3 has 14 amino acids. V was pared by 2 bases and J by 8 bases, with 15 bases between. The CDR3 protein is CASSLNGVYSGYTF. The CDR3 DNA reads TGTGCCAGCAGTTTAAATGGGGTGTACAGCGGCTACACCTTC.

This clonotype appeared a few times. The chain employs TRBV29-1 and TRBJ2-7, with D possibly called TRBD1 or TRBD2 (5 bases each). Germline V gene sequence: CDR1 SQVTM, CDR2 ANQGSEA. CDR3 length equals 15 residues. V dropped 0 bases and J dropped 2 bases, with 14 bases sitting between them. CDR3 nucleotides: TGCAGCGTTGAAGATGGCACAGGAGGTCCCTACGAGCAGTACTTC. This translates into CSVEDGTGGPYEQYF.

The table lists this clonotype with many counts. The genes are TRBV20-1 and TRBJ2-7; weak D call: TRBD1 (5 bases). Trimming took off 3 bases at V and 2 bases at J, with 11 bases between the two ends. The CDR3 spans 13 residues. Germline V gene sequence: CDR1 DFQATT, CDR2 SNEGSKA (reference sequence). CDR3 sequence reads: CSARPRTPYEQYF. DNA of the CDR3: TGCAGTGCTAGGCCTCGGACACCCTACGAGCAGTACTTC.

This clonotype was counted at least ten times. J is TRBJ1-1 and V is TRBV2; TRBD1 might be the D (5 bases). The CDR3 consists of 13 residues. V was clipped by 9 bases and J by 3 bases, with 14 bases between them. Germline V gene lookup returns CDR1 SNHLY and CDR2 FYNNEI. CDR3 in amino acids: CASRPGRYTEAFF. CDR3 nucleotide sequence: TGTGCCAGTCGTCCAGGGCGGTACACTGAAGCTTTCTTT.

In its sample, this clonotype was seen many times. The gene calls are TRBV20-1 and TRBJ2-5, with 8 positions matching TRBD1. V trimming: 3 bases; J trimming: 5 bases; junction bases outside the gene matches: 14. The CDR3 sequence is 16 residues long. Germline CDR1 and CDR2: DFQATT and SNEGSKA (reference sequence). CDR3: CSASRLQGAFLETQYF. The CDR3 nucleotides read TGCAGTGCTAGCCGACTCCAGGGGGCTTTCTTGGAGACCCAGTACTTC.

The table lists this clonotype with many counts. The V call is TRBV14, the J call TRBJ2-5; D is undetermined. This CDR3 comprises 17 residues. With 0 bases removed from V and 1 base from J, the gap between germline ends came to 15 bases. Germline CDR1 and CDR2: SGHDN and FVKESK. As DNA, the CDR3 is TGTGCCAGCAGCCAAGATTCGGGCACAGCTATCCAAGAGACCCAGTACTTC. Residues: CASSQDSGTAIQETQYF. Full variable domain (missing parts from reference TRBV14 and TRBJ2-5): EAGVTQFPSHSVIEKGQTVTLRCDPISGHDNLYWYRRVMGKEIKFLLHFVKESKQDESGMPNNRFLAERTGGTYSTLKVQPAELEDSGVYFCASSQDSGTAIQETQYFGPGTRLLVL.

This clonotype has a count of ten or more. The rearrangement joins TRBV12-3 or TRBV12-4 to TRBJ1-1; no clear D. The V gene lost 3 bases and the J gene lost 8 bases, with 10 bases spanning the gap. The CDR3 runs 12 residues. CDR3 sequence reads: CASSFGRDEAFF. The CDR3 coding sequence is TGTGCCAGCAGTTTTGGTCGTGACGAAGCTTTCTTT.

This clonotype has ten or more counts. The chain joins TRBV9 to TRBJ1-4; D not resolved. The V gene lost 2 bases and the J gene lost 3 bases, with 8 bases spanning the gap. This CDR3 comprises 14 residues. Germline V gene data show CDR1 as SGDLS and CDR2 as YYNGEE. Here the CDR3 reads CASSVTAANEKLFF. The CDR3 nucleotides read TGTGCCAGCAGCGTCACCGCAGCTAATGAAAAACTGTTTTTT. Full variable domain (outside the CDR3, taken from reference TRBV9 and TRBJ1-4): DSGVTQTPKHLITATGQRVTLRCSPRSGDLSVYWYQQSLDQGLQFLIQYYNGEERAKGNILERFSAQQFPDLHSELNLSSLELGDSALYFCASSVTAANEKLFFGSGTQLSVL.

The sample holds many counts of this clonotype. The chain has TRBV28 and TRBJ1-5; D not certain. V was shortened by 6 bases and J by 1 base, with 19 bases between the two germline ends. CDR1 and CDR2 (germline): MDHEN, SYDVKM. The CDR3 sequence is 17 residues long. DNA for the CDR3: TGTGCCAGCAGCCGTACAGCGGGGTTGGTCAGCAATCAGCCCCAGCATTTT. It yields the protein CASSRTAGLVSNQPQHF.